This is a list of T cell receptor beta chains from one sample in a study of cytomegalovirus exposure and HLA in healthy donors. The data were produced by immunoSEQ multiplex PCR, yet TCRdb's version contains in-frame clones alone and is incomplete. This table holds some 160,000 clones, approximately 81% found once. Specimen: PBMCs. The receptors originated from a man younger than 30 in good health and CMV-seronegative. Each CDR3 is given with its conserved first and last residue. The order of the fields is CDR3 protein, CDR3 DNA, V gene, D gene, J gene. The D gene is left open where the match is weak.

CDR3 protein: CASSLGTGVAKNIQYF
CDR3 DNA: TGTGCCAGCAGCTTGGGGACAGGGGTAGCCAAAAACATTCAGTACTTC
V gene: TRBV5-6
D gene: TRBD1
J gene: TRBJ2-4

CDR3 protein: CSASQGYEQYF
CDR3 DNA: TGCAGCGCCTCACAGGGCTACGAGCAGTACTTC
V gene: TRBV29-1
D gene: .
J gene: TRBJ2-7

CDR3 protein: CASSRTGNYGYTF
CDR3 DNA: TGTGCCAGCAGCCGGACAGGGAACTATGGCTACACCTTC
V gene: TRBV7-9
D gene: TRBD1
J gene: TRBJ1-2

CDR3 protein: CASSDGAGYEQYF
CDR3 DNA: TGTGCCAGCAGTGACGGGGCGGGGTACGAGCAGTACTTC
V gene: TRBV6-4
D gene: .
J gene: TRBJ2-7

CDR3 protein: CASSMGPKETQYF
CDR3 DNA: TGCGCCAGCAGCATGGGTCCCAAAGAGACCCAGTACTTC
V gene: TRBV5-1
D gene: .
J gene: TRBJ2-5

CDR3 protein: CASRGLAGDGELFF
CDR3 DNA: TGCGCCAGCAGAGGCCTAGCGGGCGACGGGGAGCTGTTTTTT
V gene: TRBV5-1
D gene: TRBD2
J gene: TRBJ2-2

CDR3 protein: CASSLYGRRTGELFF
CDR3 DNA: TGTGCCAGCAGCCTTTACGGGAGGCGCACCGGGGAGCTGTTTTTT
V gene: TRBV7-2
D gene: TRBD2
J gene: TRBJ2-2

CDR3 protein: CASSLRDSSYEQYF
CDR3 DNA: TGTGCCAGCAGCTTAAGGGACAGCTCCTACGAGCAGTACTTC
V gene: TRBV5-6
D gene: TRBD1
J gene: TRBJ2-7

CDR3 protein: CASSPRGGTDTQYF
CDR3 DNA: TGTGCCAGCAGCCCGCGGGGGGGCACAGATACGCAGTATTTT
V gene: TRBV9
D gene: TRBD2
J gene: TRBJ2-3

CDR3 protein: CASSLVDRGAFGYTF
CDR3 DNA: TGCGCCAGCAGCTTGGTGGACAGGGGAGCTTTTGGCTACACCTTC
V gene: TRBV5-1
D gene: TRBD1
J gene: TRBJ1-2